A single sample is the source of the 18 T cell receptor beta chains below, sequenced in a study of blood T cell repertoires in COVID-19. Measured with immunoSEQ multiplex PCR; TCRdb has only the in-frame clones, and not every one. The repertoire holds some 120,000 clones, with roughly four fifths as singletons. The specimen was peripheral blood. Source of these receptors: a human donor in a cohort sampled during active COVID-19.

The chain combines TRBV19 with TRBJ1-5; no clear D. The V end lost 3 bases, the J end lost 5 bases, and 11 bases lay between the germline ends. This CDR3 comprises 14 residues. The germline CDR1 and CDR2 sequences are LNHDA and SQIVND (reference sequence). CDR3 amino acids: CASSMRTVDQPQHF. In nucleotides, the CDR3 is TGTGCCAGTAGTATGAGAACAGTCGATCAGCCCCAGCATTTT.

This rearrangement joins TRBV15 to TRBJ1-2; 9 positions agree with TRBD1. V was clipped by 6 bases and J by 0 bases; unmatched bases: 5. CDR1 and CDR2 from the germline V gene are LNHNV and YYDKDF (reference sequence). This CDR3 spans 15 amino acids. The CDR3 is CATRETGGANYGYTF. The CDR3 nucleotides are TGTGCCACCAGAGAAACAGGGGGCGCTAACTATGGCTACACCTTC.

The chain is built from TRBV21-1 and TRBJ2-7; the listed D gene, TRBD2, was not tested against the DNA. TRBV21-1 is a documented pseudogene. This CDR3 spans 14 amino acids. CDR3 bases: TGTGCCAGCAGCAAAGCAAGGGAGTCCTACGAGCAGTACTTC. Translation gives CASSKARESYEQYF.

The chain couples TRBV6-5 to TRBJ2-7; D might be TRBD2 (5 bases). V was clipped by 2 bases and J by 3 bases, with 11 bases between them. Per the germline V gene, CDR1 is MNHEY and CDR2 is SVGAGI. This CDR3 has 14 residues. This CDR3 is CASSYDGEFYEQYF. CDR3 nucleotide sequence: TGTGCCAGCAGTTACGACGGGGAATTCTACGAGCAGTACTTC.

In nucleotides, the CDR3 is TGTGCCAGCAGCTCTTCCTCCGGGACTAGCGGGGGAGGGAGGGATACGCAGTATTTT. As protein: CASSSSSGTSGGGRDTQYF. V and J are TRBV7-8 and TRBJ2-3; 14 nucleotides match TRBD2. The CDR3 contains 19 residues. V was pared by 4 bases and J by 6 bases, with 15 bases of the junction left unmatched. Germline CDR1 reads SGHVS; CDR2 reads FQNEAQ.

The gene calls are TRBV6-1 and TRBJ2-7, with D unclear. CDR1 and CDR2 from the germline V gene are MNHNS and SASEGT. The CDR3 covers 14 residues. The V gene lost 3 bases and the J gene lost 3 bases, with 12 bases spanning the gap. CDR3 nucleotides: TGTGCCAGCAGTGAGGGCCTCCAATTCTACGAGCAGTACTTC. It is translated as CASSEGLQFYEQYF.

This sequence joins TRBV6-5 and TRBJ2-5; 9 nucleotides line up with TRBD1. Germline V lookup: CDR1 MNHEY, CDR2 SVGAGI. V gave up 6 bases and J gave up 1 base; unmatched junction bases: 6. This CDR3 is built from 15 residues. The CDR3 sequence: CASSAGTGRQETQYF. The CDR3 DNA follows: TGTGCCAGCAGCGCCGGGACAGGGCGCCAAGAGACCCAGTACTTC.

The chain has TRBV6-1 and TRBJ2-5; 9 nucleotides align to TRBD2. The length of the CDR3 is 18 residues. Germline V lookup: CDR1 MNHNS, CDR2 SASEGT. Unmatched junction bases numbered 10, after V lost 0 bases and J lost 2 bases. The chain's CDR3 is CASSEALRASGAQETQYF. As DNA, the CDR3 is TGTGCCAGCAGTGAAGCGCTTCGGGCTAGCGGGGCGCAAGAGACCCAGTACTTC.

This clone was seen just once. The gene calls are TRBV7-9 and TRBJ2-5; 7 bases are a match to TRBD1. The V gene end was trimmed by 3 bases and the J gene end by 3 bases; junction bases not matched to a gene: 10. The length of the CDR3 is 16 residues. Germline V gene lookup returns CDR1 SEHNR and CDR2 FQNEAQ (reference sequence). The CDR3 protein is CASSFISLDRKETQYF. The CDR3 region has the DNA TGTGCCAGCAGCTTTATTTCCCTGGACAGGAAAGAGACCCAGTACTTC.

The chain uses TRBV15 and TRBJ2-1, with TRBD1 as a possible D gene (6 bases). Trimming took off 4 bases at V and 5 bases at J, with 15 bases between the two ends. The CDR3 has 15 amino acids. The germline V gene encodes CDR1 LNHNV and CDR2 YYDKDF (reference sequence). Here the CDR3 reads CATSKMDRGNNEQFF. The CDR3 DNA sequence: TGTGCCACCAGCAAAATGGACAGAGGGAACAATGAGCAGTTCTTC.

This chain joins TRBV29-1 and TRBJ1-1; 9 bases are a match to TRBD1. The CDR3 extends over 14 amino acids. The germline V gene has CDR1 SQVTM and CDR2 ANQGSEA. The V segment lost 3 bases and the J segment 6 bases; nucleotides outside the gene matches: 8. The CDR3 loop reads CSVEPGQGVPEAFF. The CDR3 DNA follows: TGCAGCGTTGAGCCGGGACAGGGAGTCCCTGAAGCTTTCTTT.

The chain is built from TRBV18 and TRBJ1-2; TRBD1 aligns across 10 bases. CDR3 size: 15 residues. From germline, CDR1 is KGHSH and CDR2 LQKENI. J gave up 4 bases and V 4 bases, and 6 bases lay outside the gene matches. CDR3 loop: CASSLGTGDSYGYTF. CDR3 in DNA: TGTGCCAGCTCACTTGGGACAGGGGATTCCTATGGCTACACCTTC.

The rearrangement links TRBV18 to TRBJ2-2; D unresolved. V was pared by 6 bases and J by 5 bases, with 7 bases between. The CDR3 runs 12 residues. CDR1 is KGHSH, CDR2 LQKENI, per germline. The CDR3 DNA is TGTGCCAGCTCCCGAGGAACCGGGGAGCTGTTTTTT. Translated: CASSRGTGELFF.

This clone was counted only a few times. The chain's CDR3 is CASSPDVAANSYEQYF. In DNA form, the CDR3 reads TGTGCCAGCAGCCCAGATGTAGCGGCTAACTCCTACGAGCAGTACTTC. The J gene is TRBJ2-7, the V gene TRBV3-1 (or the pseudogene TRBV3-2); D possibly corresponds to TRBD2 (6 bases). V lost 4 bases and J 0 bases, leaving 16 bases between the germline ends. The CDR3 loop spans 16 amino acids. Germline CDR1 LGHDT, CDR2 YNNKEL (reference sequence).

Turning to this clone: It is unclear where the CDR3 begins or ends on the DNA, so no DNA is shown, and the CDR3 is as TCRdb lists it. CDR3 in amino acids: CASSSSTGPSSYEQYF. The chain recombines TRBV6-5 with TRBJ2-7; the table's D call of TRBD1 was not tested on the DNA. Per the germline V gene, CDR1 is MNHEY and CDR2 is SVGAGI. 16 amino acids form the CDR3, both terminal residues included.

This clone was observed a few times. The chain links TRBV6-5 to TRBJ1-6; TRBD1 matches at 7 bases. After removal of 6 bases from V and 7 bases from J, the junction contained 9 bases not matched to a gene. Germline V gene lookup returns CDR1 MNHEY and CDR2 SVGAGI. This CDR3 is 15 amino acids long. CDR3 sequence: CASRALTGDNSPLHF. Written as DNA, the CDR3 is TGTGCCAGCAGAGCTCTTACAGGGGACAATTCACCCCTCCACTTT.

The chain has TRBV7-6 and TRBJ1-2; TRBD1 aligns across 10 bases. J was trimmed by 0 bases and V by 5 bases; bases with no gene match: 9. The CDR3 contains 17 residues. CDR1 and CDR2 from the germline V gene are SGHVS and FNYEAQ. The DNA for the CDR3 is TGTGCCAGCAGCCCTGAGACAGGGGGCTTCGCTAACTATGGCTACACCTTC. Encoded protein: CASSPETGGFANYGYTF. Full variable domain (remainder filled in from reference TRBV7-6 and TRBJ1-2): GAGVSQSPRYKVTKRGQDVALRCDPISGHVSLYWYRQALGQGPEFLTYFNYEAQQDKSGLPNDRFSAERPEGSISTLTIQRTEQRDSAMYRCASSPETGGFANYGYTFGSGTRLTVV.

This clone occurred a few times. V and J are TRBV6-2 or TRBV6-3 and TRBJ2-3; 11 bases fit TRBD2. This CDR3 comprises 15 residues. V trimming: 6 bases; J trimming: 1 base; junction bases outside the gene matches: 3. The germline gives CDR1 MNHEY, CDR2 SVGEGT. CDR3 coding DNA: TGTGCCAGCAGCTTTAGCGGGGGGGGCACAGATACGCAGTATTTT. Translating it yields CASSFSGGGTDTQYF.